This TCR beta chain came from a study of T cell changes during pregnancy in multiple sclerosis. Germline V gives CDR1 LNHNV, CDR2 YYDKDF (reference sequence). The CDR3 has 13 amino acids. V lost 0 bases and J lost 8, with 10 bases in between. TCRdb keeps only in-frame clones here, not all; method: immunoSEQ multiplex PCR. The repertoire holds about 28,000 clones, with approximately 91% as singletons. The sequence was collected from a female donor in good health, enrolled as a control in a pregnancy study. The rearrangement joins TRBV15 to TRBJ1-2; perhaps TRBD1 as D (5 bases). This specimen consisted of CD4+ T cells from peripheral blood mononuclear cells, obtained in the first trimester of pregnancy. CDR3 nucleotides: TGTGCCACCAGCAGAGATTTCGGGGGGGGCTACACCTTC. Amino acid sequence: CATSRDFGGGYTF. The whole variable domain, filled in from reference TRBV15 and TRBJ1-2, reads DAMVIQNPRYQVTQFGKPVTLSCSQTLNHNVMYWYQQKSSQAPKLLFHYYDKDFNNEADTPDNFQSRRPNTSFCFLDIRSPGLGDTAMYLCATSRDFGGGYTFGSGTRLTVV.